The 10 T cell receptor beta chains below come from one sample, sequenced in a study of blood T cell repertoires in COVID-19. The method was immunoSEQ multiplex PCR; TCRdb's version includes in-frame clones alone and lacks a portion of them. Of roughly 120,000 clones in the sample, 65% to 85% were seen once. The specimen sequenced was peripheral blood. All receptors come from a man between 65 and 85 years old with acute or convalescent COVID-19.

This sequence joins TRBV21-1 and TRBJ2-3; the D call of TRBD2 is as the table states it, not checked on the DNA. TRBV21-1 is a known pseudogene. The CDR3 is made up of 17 amino acids. DNA of the CDR3: TGTGCCAGCAGCAAAGCTAGGGAGCGGGGGGGAGGAGATACGCAGTATTTT. Protein: CASSKARERGGGDTQYF.

This chain joins TRBV2 and TRBJ1-4; D gene ambiguous. V was shortened by 4 bases and J by 12 bases, with 21 bases between the two germline ends. This CDR3 contains 15 residues. Germline V gene sequence: CDR1 SNHLY, CDR2 FYNNEI. This CDR3 reads CASSVTAAGRMELFF. CDR3 coding DNA: TGTGCCAGCAGTGTAACCGCCGCGGGGAGGATGGAACTGTTTTTT. Looking up the rest from reference TRBV2 and TRBJ1-4 gives the full variable domain: EPEVTQTPSHQVTQMGQEVILRCVPISNHLYFYWYRQILGQKVEFLVSFYNNEISEKSEIFDDQFSVERPDGSNFTLKIRSTKLEDSAMYFCASSVTAAGRMELFFGSGTQLSVL.

The chain has TRBV11-1 and TRBJ1-1; a possible D gene is TRBD1 (6 bases). The CDR3 spans 13 residues. Germline lookup yields CDR1 SGHAT and CDR2 FQDESV (reference sequence). Trimming took off 3 bases at V and 5 bases at J, with 10 bases between the two ends. The CDR3 sequence: CASSLYRETEAFF. The CDR3 DNA follows: TGTGCCAGCAGCTTGTACAGGGAAACTGAAGCTTTCTTT.

The chain has TRBV30 and TRBJ1-5; 10 nucleotides match TRBD1. V was clipped by 5 bases and J by 5 bases; unmatched bases: 0. Germline values: CDR1 GTSNPN, CDR2 SVGIG (reference sequence). CDR3 length: 12 amino acids. CDR3 nucleotides: TGTGCCTGGGGGACAGGGGATCAGCCCCAGCATTTT. It translates to CAWGTGDQPQHF. Together with reference TRBV30 and TRBJ1-5, the CDR3 gives the full variable domain: SQTIHQWPATLVQPVGSPLSLECTVEGTSNPNLYWYRQAAGRGLQLLFYSVGIGQISSEVPQNLSASRPQDRQFILSSKKLLLSDSGFYLCAWGTGDQPQHFGDGTRLSIL.

J is TRBJ1-6 and V is TRBV7-9, with unresolved D. V was clipped by 5 bases and J by 5 bases, with 4 bases between them. Germline V gives CDR1 SEHNR, CDR2 FQNEAQ (reference sequence). The CDR3 length is 12 residues. The CDR3 here is CASSPNNSPLHF. DNA of the CDR3: TGTGCCAGCAGCCCAAATAATTCACCCCTCCACTTT.

Regarding this clone: The junction shows a germline mismatch at one end, possibly a read error. The chain has TRBV7-7 and TRBJ2-3, with a tentative D call TRBD2 (5 bases). Germline V gene sequence: CDR1 SSHAT, CDR2 FNYEAQ (reference sequence). The CDR3 is 15 residues long. Here the CDR3 reads CASSLGTGSTDTQYF. The DNA for the CDR3 is TGTGCTAGCAGCTTGGGCACGGGGAGCACAGATACGCAGTATTTT.

The V gene is TRBV14, the J gene TRBJ1-6, with a weak D call TRBD1 (6 bases). Between the trimmed V and J ends, which lost 3 bases and 7 bases, there was a span of 10 bases. The CDR3 is 14 amino acids. The V gene's germline CDR1 is SGHDN and CDR2 FVKESK. The CDR3 DNA is TGTGCCAGCAGCCAGGGGGGGGGCAATTCACCCCTCCACTTT. It specifies CASSQGGGNSPLHF.

V is TRBV5-1 and J is TRBJ2-7, with unresolved D. V was pared by 2 bases and J by 3 bases, with 15 bases between. The CDR3 length is 15 residues. Germline V gene lookup returns CDR1 SGHRS and CDR2 YFSETQ. Here the CDR3 DNA reads TGCGCCAGCAGCTTCGATCGGGTATCAATCTACGAGCAGTACTTC. Its protein is CASSFDRVSIYEQYF.

This clone was picked up a small number of times. The chain is built from TRBV11-3 and TRBJ1-5; 9 bases match TRBD1. Per the germline V gene, CDR1 is SGHNT and CDR2 is YENEEA. The CDR3 is 16 residues long. V was pared by 5 bases and J by 5 bases, with 10 bases of the junction left unmatched. The CDR3 region has the DNA TGTGCCAGCAGCCGCATGGACAGGGGAAAGGATCAGCCCCAGCATTTT. Translation gives CASSRMDRGKDQPQHF.

The chain joins TRBV28 to TRBJ2-2, with 9 nucleotides matching TRBD2. Trimming cost V 7 bases and J 1 base; bases outside gene matches: 7. This CDR3 spans 16 amino acids. CDR1 and CDR2 (germline): MDHEN, SYDVKM. CDR3 sequence reads: CASTLRLAVNTGELFF. CDR3 coding DNA: TGTGCCAGCACCCTGAGACTAGCGGTGAACACCGGGGAGCTGTTTTTT.